Presented here are 27 T cell receptor beta chains from one specimen sequenced in a study of breast tumors, draining lymph nodes, adjacent tissues (dated by TCRdb to the mid-2010s). Lymph node samples came from the axillary draining lymph nodes of breast cancer patients. The library was built by means of multiplex PCR. Sequencing took place on an Illumina HiSeq 2000. TCRdb reran the public reads through fastp at Q25 and MiXCR, keeping productive beta chains. Rows are unified per CDR3 protein, each entry keeping the most common DNA and genes. The sample profile shows around 140,000 distinct CDR3 sequences; about 22% of them were found once. The top ten clonotypes cover about 2.4% of the sample. Material: axillary lymph node tissue. Receptors originate from a female donor with breast cancer. Some clones in this sample may be carry-over from other donors' samples.

This clonotype showed up just a few times. A much larger clone lies one base from this, so it may be a read error. The CDR3 spells CSTGKYEQYF. The DNA of the CDR3 is TGCAGTACTGGTAAATACGAGCAGTACTTC. The chain recombines TRBV20-1 with TRBJ2-7; D is unresolved. Germline values: CDR1 DFQATT, CDR2 SNEGSKA (reference sequence). V was pared by 8 bases and J by 4 bases, with 9 bases between. The CDR3 covers 10 residues.

The chain couples TRBV20-1 to TRBJ1-1; D is undetermined. Trimming took 4 bases from V and 1 from J, leaving 19 bases between them. There are 16 residues in the CDR3. CDR1 DFQATT and CDR2 SNEGSKA come from the germline V gene (reference sequence). CDR3 nucleotide sequence: TGCAGTGCTAACCCCCAAGGAAGCAGCAGGAACACTGAAGCTTTCTTT. This sequence encodes CSANPQGSSRNTEAFF.

This clonotype came up many times. This chain joins TRBV20-1 and TRBJ2-7; D is undetermined. The CDR3 loop spans 14 amino acids. Germline CDR1 reads DFQATT; CDR2 reads SNEGSKA (reference sequence). V lost 0 bases to trimming and J lost 0 bases, with 9 bases between them. CDR3 in amino acids: CSARDPPYSYEQYF. Written as DNA, the CDR3 is TGCAGTGCTAGAGATCCCCCTTACTCCTACGAGCAGTACTTC.

Note on this clonotype: Just one base apart from a much larger clone, this may be a read error. This chain links TRBV4-1 with TRBJ2-1; TRBD2 agrees at 10 bases. This CDR3 region has 16 residues. CDR1 and CDR2 from the germline V gene are MGHRA and YSYEKL. CDR3 loop: CASSQGLAGSYNERFF. As DNA, the CDR3 is TGCGCCAGCAGCCAAGGACTAGCGGGTTCCTACAATGAGCGGTTCTTC.

Note on this clonotype: This could be a read error, since a much larger clone is one nucleotide away. The chain links TRBV24-1 to TRBJ1-5; tentatively, D is TRBD1 (6 bases). CDR3 length equals 14 residues. Trimming removed 9 bases from V and 9 bases from J, with 20 bases in between. CDR1 and CDR2 from the germline V gene are KGHDR and SFDVKD. The CDR3 DNA follows: TGTGCCACCGGTGCCTGGGACACCGATCGGCCCCAGCATTTT. Translated, it gives CATGAWDTDRPQHF.

A few counts support this clonotype. This chain's CDR3 is CSAGGQAASKNIQYF. As DNA, the CDR3 is TGCAGTGCTGGGGGACAGGCCGCCTCCAAAAACATTCAGTACTTC. The gene calls are TRBV20-1 and TRBJ2-4, with 8 bases identical to TRBD1. Germline V gives CDR1 DFQATT, CDR2 SNEGSKA (reference sequence). This CDR3 comprises 15 residues. V was pared by 5 bases and J by 2 bases, with 8 bases of the junction left unmatched.

This clonotype has ten or more counts. The rearrangement links TRBV2 to TRBJ2-3; 7 positions match TRBD1. CDR1 and CDR2 (germline): SNHLY, FYNNEI. V lost 11 bases and J lost 2; bases outside the gene matches: 7. This CDR3 has 13 amino acids. CDR3 bases: TGTGCCGTACCGGGACAGATCACAGATACGCAGTATTTT. Translating gives CAVPGQITDTQYF.

About this clonotype itself: With a much larger clone just one base away, this may be a read error. The rearrangement joins TRBV12-3 or TRBV12-4 to TRBJ2-2; D is possibly TRBD1 or TRBD2 (5 bases each). Trimming shortened V by 5 bases and J by 5 bases, and 15 bases separated the two germline ends. The CDR3 is 15 amino acids. The chain's CDR3 is CASSPGTWRTGELFF. The CDR3 DNA sequence: TGTGCCAGCAGTCCAGGGACCTGGCGGACCGGGGAGCTGTTTTTT.

This clonotype has a count of ten or more. The chain links TRBV4-1 to TRBJ2-7; D remains unclear. The CDR3 loop spans 14 amino acids. Deletions cut 0 bases from V and 5 bases from J, with 11 bases between. Germline V gene sequence: CDR1 MGHRA, CDR2 YSYEKL. The CDR3 nucleotides read TGCGCCAGCAGCCAAGACCCCGGAGAACACGAGCAGTACTTC. Translation gives CASSQDPGEHEQYF.

This clonotype has a handful of counts. The rearrangement uses TRBV2 and TRBJ2-5; 9 bases map to TRBD2. Germline V gene lookup returns CDR1 SNHLY and CDR2 FYNNEI. This CDR3 is built from 14 residues. Trimming took 7 bases from V and 6 from J; bases not matched to a gene: 9. The CDR3 coding sequence is TGTGCCAGCATACCCCTAGCGGGAAGTAAGACCCAGTACTTC. Its protein is CASIPLAGSKTQYF.

Only one count was recorded for this clonotype. This may be a read error, as it is one base from a much larger clone. This chain connects TRBV20-1 to TRBJ2-7, with 10 bases identical to TRBD2. Germline V gene data show CDR1 as DFQATT and CDR2 as SNEGSKA (reference sequence). J was trimmed by 9 bases and V by 5 bases; bases with no gene match: 16. This CDR3 comprises 15 residues. The CDR3 loop is CSAGGALAGEIGQYF. The CDR3 DNA follows: TGCAGTGCTGGAGGGGCTCTAGCGGGAGAAATCGGGCAGTACTTC.

On this clonotype itself: Given a much more abundant clone one base away, this may be a read error. The chain uses TRBV19 and TRBJ2-1; no reliable D call. The CDR3 is 13 residues long. CDR1 and CDR2 (germline): LNHDA, SQIVND (reference sequence). The CDR3, as DNA: TGTGCCAGTAGTATTCATCAGGCTCTGGAGCCGTTCTTC. Its protein product is CASSIHQALEPFF.

For this clonotype: This may be a read error: a much more frequent sequence differs by one nucleotide. The chain employs TRBV3-1 and TRBJ2-5, with D hard to call. Germline values: CDR1 LGHDT, CDR2 YNNKEL (reference sequence). The CDR3 totals 11 residues. The CDR3 DNA reads as TGTGCCAGCAGCCGGACCGGGTGGGTGGCATTC. Translated: CASSRTGWVAF.

A word on this clonotype: It may be a read error: a sequence one base away is much more abundant. This chain joins TRBV28 and TRBJ2-1; D ambiguous. The CDR3 spans 12 residues. The V gene lost 2 bases and the J gene lost 12 bases, with 11 bases spanning the gap. Germline CDR1 and CDR2: MDHEN and SYDVKM. In DNA, the CDR3 is TGTGCCAGCAGTTTAAGGCAATCGGGGCAGTTCTTC. Translation gives CASSLRQSGQFF.

This clonotype was seen ten or more times. V usage is TRBV7-2 and J usage is TRBJ2-3, with D hard to call. The CDR3 covers 15 residues. Germline loops: CDR1 SGHTA, CDR2 FQGNSA. Trimming cost V 2 bases and J 3 bases, with 12 bases left between them. The CDR3 sequence is CASSLQVLGTDTQYF. In nucleotides, the CDR3 is TGTGCCAGCAGCTTACAGGTTTTAGGGACAGATACGCAGTATTTT.

In its sample, this clonotype was seen many times. The chain recombines TRBV6-1 with TRBJ1-3; the D is unclear. V gave up 0 bases and J gave up 0 bases, with 3 bases separating them. Germline V gene sequence: CDR1 MNHNS, CDR2 SASEGT. The CDR3 has 14 amino acids. CDR3 protein: CASSEAHSGNTIYF. CDR3 nucleotides: TGTGCCAGCAGTGAAGCGCACTCTGGAAACACCATATATTTT.

In its sample, this clonotype was seen a few times. The chain links TRBV14 to TRBJ2-1; TRBD1 matches at 9 bases. The length of the CDR3 is 13 residues. Germline V CDR1 and CDR2: SGHDN, FVKESK. The V and J ends lost 6 bases and 7 bases, in that order; junction bases with no gene match: 4. The chain's CDR3 is CASRAGTGNEQFF. Written as DNA, the CDR3 is TGTGCCAGCAGAGCCGGGACAGGGAATGAGCAGTTCTTC.

The chain uses TRBV28 and TRBJ1-2, with D possibly matching TRBD1 (6 bases). Germline-derived CDR1 and CDR2 are MDHEN and SYDVKM. This CDR3 has 12 residues. Trimming cost V 6 bases and J 5 bases, with 10 bases left between them. The CDR3 reads CASRLTGYGYTF. The CDR3 region has the DNA TGTGCCAGCAGATTAACAGGGTATGGCTACACCTTC.

This clonotype was detected many times. V and J are TRBV5-4 and TRBJ2-3, with unresolved D. The germline V and J ends were trimmed by 4 bases and 2 bases, with 14 bases remaining between them. The germline V gene encodes CDR1 SGHNT and CDR2 YYREEE (reference sequence). The CDR3 is 15 residues long. DNA of the CDR3: TGTGCCAGCAGCCCCTCCGACCAAATCACAGATACGCAGTATTTT. Its protein product is CASSPSDQITDTQYF.

The chain uses TRBV6-2 or TRBV6-3 and TRBJ2-1; 9 bases are a match to TRBD2. The CDR3 consists of 16 residues. The germline CDR1 and CDR2 sequences are MNHEY and SVGEGT. V was clipped by 5 bases and J by 2 bases; unmatched bases: 7. The CDR3 region has the DNA TGTGCCAGCAGTATGTGGGCTAGCGGGACCTACAATGAGCAGTTCTTC. Its protein is CASSMWASGTYNEQFF.

This clonotype came up a few times. J is TRBJ2-2 and V is TRBV27; 12 nucleotides agree with TRBD2. The ends lost 2 bases at V and 6 bases at J; junction bases unmatched: 7. The CDR3 has 17 amino acids. Germline V gene data show CDR1 as MNHEY and CDR2 as SMNVEV (reference sequence). CDR3 DNA sequence: TGTGCCAGCAGTTTAACTCGACTAGCGGGAGAGGCCGGGGAGCTGTTTTTT. Translated: CASSLTRLAGEAGELFF.

This clonotype was seen at least ten times. The V call is TRBV2, the J call TRBJ2-7; 11 bases align to TRBD2. From germline, CDR1 is SNHLY and CDR2 FYNNEI. Trimming at V came to 6 bases and at J to 6 bases, leaving 10 bases not matched to a gene. The CDR3 has 15 residues. The CDR3 sequence is CASRGASGRTGEQYF. CDR3 in DNA: TGTGCCAGCAGGGGGGCTAGCGGGAGGACGGGCGAGCAGTACTTC.

This clonotype was observed many times. The chain has TRBV11-2 and TRBJ2-7; tentatively, D is TRBD1 (6 bases). The CDR3 is 16 residues long. V gave up 5 bases and J gave up 4 bases, with 21 bases separating them. CDR1 is SGHAT, CDR2 FQNNGV, per germline. CDR3 nucleotide sequence: TGTGCCAGCAGCATAACGACAGGAGACTCAATATACGAGCAGTACTTC. It is translated as CASSITTGDSIYEQYF.

The table lists this clonotype with many counts. This rearrangement joins TRBV30 to TRBJ2-5; D is possibly TRBD2 (6 bases). Trimming removed 2 bases at V and 5 bases at J, with 21 bases between. Germline V lookup: CDR1 GTSNPN, CDR2 SVGIG (reference sequence). The CDR3 runs 16 residues. CDR3 sequence reads: CAWSSPSGGLRETQYF. CDR3 bases: TGTGCCTGGAGTTCCCCGAGTGGGGGGTTGAGGGAGACCCAGTACTTC.

This clonotype was found many times. The chain links TRBV5-4 to TRBJ2-1; D may match TRBD1 or TRBD2 (5 bases each). In germline, CDR1 is SGHNT, CDR2 YYREEE (reference sequence). The CDR3 covers 15 residues. V was cut by 0 bases and J by 7 bases, with 14 bases left in between. For the CDR3, the DNA is TGTGCCAGCAGCTTGGGCCTAGAGCGGACAAATGAGCAGTTCTTC. It specifies CASSLGLERTNEQFF.

This clonotype was counted at least ten times. The gene calls are TRBV18 and TRBJ2-5, with 10 nucleotides matching TRBD1. The germline gives CDR1 KGHSH, CDR2 LQKENI. With 5 bases clipped from V and 5 bases from J, the junction kept 5 bases outside the gene matches. CDR3 length: 14 amino acids. The CDR3 DNA is TGTGCCAGCTCAAGAACGACAGGGGGCGAGACCCAGTACTTC. Translation: CASSRTTGGETQYF.

With respect to this clonotype: With a much larger clone just one base away, this may be a read error. CDR3 residues: CASRGYPGTREEQYF. CDR3 bases: TGTGCCAGTAGAGGGTATCCGGGAACACGGGAGGAGCAGTACTTC. V gene TRBV19 combines with J gene TRBJ2-7, with D possibly TRBD2 on 6 matching bases. Germline CDR1 is LNHDA and CDR2 is SQIVND (reference sequence). Deletions cut 6 bases from V and 7 bases from J, with 22 bases between. This CDR3 spans 15 amino acids.